The 21 T cell receptor beta chains presented below share a single source sample, sequenced in a study of cytomegalovirus exposure and HLA in healthy donors. The primer mix had 60 Vbeta and 13 Jbeta primers. TCRdb's copy holds only in-frame clones and misses some; the assay was immunoSEQ multiplex PCR. The sample yields 150,000 to 200,000 clones, around four fifths seen once. Input material: PBMCs. These receptors were collected from a woman aged 45 to 65 in good health and CMV-seronegative.

The chain employs TRBV10-1 and TRBJ2-2, with 7 bases matching TRBD1. In germline, CDR1 is WNHNN, CDR2 SYGVQD (reference sequence). This CDR3 is built from 15 residues. Losses at the gene ends were 7 bases for V and 4 bases for J; bases not matched to a gene: 9. CDR3 DNA sequence: TGCGCCAGCACCAACGGGGACAGTTTCACCGGGGAGCTGTTTTTT. Its protein is CASTNGDSFTGELFF.

The chain combines TRBV19 with TRBJ2-7, with 7 bases matching TRBD1. Germline V gives CDR1 LNHDA, CDR2 SQIVND (reference sequence). The CDR3 spans 16 residues. The ends lost 3 bases at V and 2 bases at J; junction bases unmatched: 10. CDR3 DNA sequence: TGTGCCAGTAGTATTTGGAACAGGGGTCTTGCCTACGAGCAGTACTTC. It yields the protein CASSIWNRGLAYEQYF.

The sample holds one count of this clone. The chain combines TRBV25-1 with TRBJ2-5, with TRBD2 as a possible D gene (7 bases). Germline CDR1 MGHDK, CDR2 SYGVNS. This CDR3 spans 15 amino acids. V lost 2 bases, J lost 4 bases, and 14 bases lay in between. Here the CDR3 DNA reads TGTGCCAGCAGTGAACAAGGGAGGGGGAGAGAGACCCAGTACTTC. This encodes CASSEQGRGRETQYF.

The chain links TRBV15 to TRBJ2-6; TRBD1 agrees at 8 bases. V lost 5 bases to trimming and J lost 1 base; unmatched junction nucleotides: 10. The CDR3 spans 18 residues. CDR1 is LNHNV, CDR2 YYDKDF, per germline (reference sequence). CDR3 sequence: CATSLSPGTGSGANVLTF. The CDR3 DNA follows: TGTGCCACCAGCTTAAGTCCCGGGACAGGTTCTGGGGCCAACGTCCTGACTTTC.

The chain recombines TRBV9 with TRBJ2-1; D not certain. Trimming took off 1 base at V and 7 bases at J, with 27 bases between the two ends. Germline V gene sequence: CDR1 SGDLS, CDR2 YYNGEE. The CDR3 length is 19 residues. The CDR3 loop reads CASSVSDPNPPRSSNEQFF. Written as DNA, the CDR3 is TGTGCCAGCAGCGTATCCGATCCTAACCCCCCCCGGTCGTCGAATGAGCAGTTCTTC.

The CDR3 is CATSRGWGLADVNEQFF. The CDR3 bases are TGTGCCACCAGCAGAGGATGGGGCCTAGCGGACGTCAATGAGCAGTTCTTC. The genes are TRBV15 and TRBJ2-1; TRBD2 agrees at 7 bases. The V gene's germline CDR1 is LNHNV and CDR2 YYDKDF (reference sequence). After removal of 1 base from V and 6 bases from J, the junction contained 12 bases not matched to a gene. The CDR3 consists of 17 residues.

A single count supports this clone. The J gene is TRBJ2-3, the V gene TRBV7-9, with 10 bases that match TRBD1. The germline gives CDR1 SEHNR, CDR2 FQNEAQ (reference sequence). This CDR3 has 15 amino acids. J was trimmed by 5 bases and V by 3 bases; bases with no gene match: 5. For the CDR3, the DNA is TGTGCCAGCAGCTTTACGGGACAGGGGCAAGATACGCAGTATTTT. This codes for CASSFTGQGQDTQYF.

CDR3 amino acids: CASSSGFTGGTGNTIYF. CDR3 sequence (DNA): TGTGCCAGCAGCTCAGGTTTCACAGGGGGCACTGGAAACACCATATATTTT. The rearrangement joins TRBV7-6 to TRBJ1-3; 9 nucleotides line up with TRBD1. Germline lookup yields CDR1 SGHVS and CDR2 FNYEAQ. The ends lost 4 bases at V and 2 bases at J; junction bases unmatched: 9. This CDR3 has 17 residues.

The chain links TRBV28 to TRBJ1-2, with a possible D match to TRBD1 (5 bases). This CDR3 is built from 14 residues. V was clipped by 5 bases and J by 4 bases, with 14 bases between them. CDR1 MDHEN and CDR2 SYDVKM come from the germline V gene. As DNA, the CDR3 is TGTGCCAGCAGTCCCAGGGTTTTTACCTATGGCTACACCTTC. It is translated as CASSPRVFTYGYTF.

V is TRBV7-9 and J is TRBJ1-1; 7 bases map to TRBD1. With 5 bases clipped from V and 3 bases from J, the junction kept 9 bases outside the gene matches. Per germline, CDR1 SEHNR and CDR2 FQNEAQ (reference sequence). This CDR3 contains 15 residues. The CDR3 DNA reads TGTGCCAGCAGCCCGAGGTGGGGGACAGACACTGAAGCTTTCTTT. Amino acids: CASSPRWGTDTEAFF.

The CDR3 reads CASLTGSFGTDTQYF. DNA of the CDR3: TGTGCCAGCCTAACAGGGTCCTTTGGCACAGATACGCAGTATTTT. The chain recombines TRBV27 with TRBJ2-3; the D gene is possibly TRBD1 (6 bases). The V gene lost 8 bases and the J gene lost 1 base, with 16 bases spanning the gap. Germline V CDR1 and CDR2: MNHEY, SMNVEV (reference sequence). The CDR3 consists of 15 residues.

In its sample, this clone was seen a few times. J is TRBJ1-1 and V is TRBV6-1; maybe TRBD1 (5 bases). Germline V lookup: CDR1 MNHNS, CDR2 SASEGT. The CDR3 loop spans 12 amino acids. V was pared by 4 bases and J by 6 bases, with 9 bases between. CDR3 DNA: TGTGCCAGCAGTGGCAGGGAGGCTGAAGCTTTCTTT. Its translation: CASSGREAEAFF.

The chain has TRBV15 and TRBJ2-5, with 12 bases aligning to TRBD2. The CDR3 is made up of 15 amino acids. The germline V gene has CDR1 LNHNV and CDR2 YYDKDF (reference sequence). V was clipped by 4 bases and J by 4 bases; unmatched bases: 4. CDR3 loop: CATSTSSGGGETQYF. The CDR3 DNA reads TGTGCCACCAGCACCTCTAGCGGGGGGGGAGAGACCCAGTACTTC.

This chain uses TRBV19 with TRBJ2-2; 7 bases fit TRBD1. CDR3 length: 14 residues. J was trimmed by 2 bases and V by 5 bases; bases with no gene match: 2. Looked up from germline, CDR1 is LNHDA and CDR2 is SQIVND (reference sequence). The CDR3 region is CASSGQANTGELFF. Written as DNA, the CDR3 is TGTGCCAGTAGTGGACAGGCTAACACCGGGGAGCTGTTTTTT.

The chain joins TRBV5-1 to TRBJ2-7, with 7 bases identical to TRBD1. The CDR3 loop spans 16 amino acids. Germline V gives CDR1 SGHRS, CDR2 YFSETQ. The V and J ends lost 5 bases and 3 bases, in that order; junction bases with no gene match: 14. CDR3 DNA sequence: TGCGCCAGCAGTCCCGTGACAGGGACAGAGGTCTACGAGCAGTACTTC. It codes for CASSPVTGTEVYEQYF.

This chain uses TRBV10-3 with TRBJ1-2; unclear D gene. In germline, CDR1 is ENHRY, CDR2 SYGVKD. Trimming cost V 6 bases and J 8 bases, with 16 bases left between them. The CDR3 has 13 amino acids. CDR3: CAIRPDVSGGYTF. The DNA for the CDR3 is TGTGCCATCAGACCGGACGTATCGGGGGGCTACACCTTC.

In its sample, this clone was seen a few times. V and J are TRBV7-9 and TRBJ1-5; 9 bases map to TRBD1. V lost 4 bases, J lost 6 bases, and 10 bases stayed unmatched. Germline assignment: CDR1 SEHNR and CDR2 FQNEAQ (reference sequence). This CDR3 has 16 amino acids. CDR3 amino acids: CASSSDPGQGPQPQHF. Here the CDR3 DNA reads TGTGCCAGCAGCTCAGATCCGGGACAGGGTCCTCAGCCCCAGCATTTT.

V gene TRBV19 combines with J gene TRBJ2-7; 9 nucleotides match TRBD2. The CDR3 loop spans 15 amino acids. Per the germline V gene, CDR1 is LNHDA and CDR2 is SQIVND (reference sequence). V lost 2 bases and J lost 2; bases outside the gene matches: 4. The CDR3 nucleotides are TGTGCCAGTAGTATAAGGGCTAGCGGGACCTACGAGCAGTACTTC. This encodes CASSIRASGTYEQYF.

Comment on this clone: Distinct nucleotide sequences in the sample also encode this CDR3. The chain uses TRBV5-1 and TRBJ2-1; no reliable D call. Trimming removed 3 bases from V and 3 bases from J, with 10 bases in between. Per the germline V gene, CDR1 is SGHRS and CDR2 is YFSETQ. CDR3 length: 14 amino acids. The CDR3 nucleotides read TGCGCCAGCAGCTCGGCAGGTGGCTACAATGAGCAGTTCTTC. It encodes CASSSAGGYNEQFF.

This chain joins TRBV5-6 and TRBJ1-2; perhaps TRBD1 as D (6 bases). Germline V gene data show CDR1 as SGHDT and CDR2 as YYEEEE. The V gene lost 1 base and the J gene lost 4 bases, with 11 bases spanning the gap. This CDR3 spans 14 amino acids. The CDR3 sequence: CASSLTGRPYGYTF. The CDR3 DNA sequence: TGTGCCAGCAGCTTGACAGGGCGACCCTATGGCTACACCTTC.

A single count supports this clone. The genes are TRBV7-3 and TRBJ2-7, with 13 bases identical to TRBD2. V lost 5 bases, J lost 4 bases, and 8 bases stayed unmatched. The CDR3 is 16 residues long. Germline V gives CDR1 SGHTA, CDR2 FQGTGA. The chain's CDR3 is CASSPSGLAGTYEQYF. The CDR3 bases are TGTGCCAGCAGCCCCTCGGGACTAGCGGGAACGTACGAGCAGTACTTC.